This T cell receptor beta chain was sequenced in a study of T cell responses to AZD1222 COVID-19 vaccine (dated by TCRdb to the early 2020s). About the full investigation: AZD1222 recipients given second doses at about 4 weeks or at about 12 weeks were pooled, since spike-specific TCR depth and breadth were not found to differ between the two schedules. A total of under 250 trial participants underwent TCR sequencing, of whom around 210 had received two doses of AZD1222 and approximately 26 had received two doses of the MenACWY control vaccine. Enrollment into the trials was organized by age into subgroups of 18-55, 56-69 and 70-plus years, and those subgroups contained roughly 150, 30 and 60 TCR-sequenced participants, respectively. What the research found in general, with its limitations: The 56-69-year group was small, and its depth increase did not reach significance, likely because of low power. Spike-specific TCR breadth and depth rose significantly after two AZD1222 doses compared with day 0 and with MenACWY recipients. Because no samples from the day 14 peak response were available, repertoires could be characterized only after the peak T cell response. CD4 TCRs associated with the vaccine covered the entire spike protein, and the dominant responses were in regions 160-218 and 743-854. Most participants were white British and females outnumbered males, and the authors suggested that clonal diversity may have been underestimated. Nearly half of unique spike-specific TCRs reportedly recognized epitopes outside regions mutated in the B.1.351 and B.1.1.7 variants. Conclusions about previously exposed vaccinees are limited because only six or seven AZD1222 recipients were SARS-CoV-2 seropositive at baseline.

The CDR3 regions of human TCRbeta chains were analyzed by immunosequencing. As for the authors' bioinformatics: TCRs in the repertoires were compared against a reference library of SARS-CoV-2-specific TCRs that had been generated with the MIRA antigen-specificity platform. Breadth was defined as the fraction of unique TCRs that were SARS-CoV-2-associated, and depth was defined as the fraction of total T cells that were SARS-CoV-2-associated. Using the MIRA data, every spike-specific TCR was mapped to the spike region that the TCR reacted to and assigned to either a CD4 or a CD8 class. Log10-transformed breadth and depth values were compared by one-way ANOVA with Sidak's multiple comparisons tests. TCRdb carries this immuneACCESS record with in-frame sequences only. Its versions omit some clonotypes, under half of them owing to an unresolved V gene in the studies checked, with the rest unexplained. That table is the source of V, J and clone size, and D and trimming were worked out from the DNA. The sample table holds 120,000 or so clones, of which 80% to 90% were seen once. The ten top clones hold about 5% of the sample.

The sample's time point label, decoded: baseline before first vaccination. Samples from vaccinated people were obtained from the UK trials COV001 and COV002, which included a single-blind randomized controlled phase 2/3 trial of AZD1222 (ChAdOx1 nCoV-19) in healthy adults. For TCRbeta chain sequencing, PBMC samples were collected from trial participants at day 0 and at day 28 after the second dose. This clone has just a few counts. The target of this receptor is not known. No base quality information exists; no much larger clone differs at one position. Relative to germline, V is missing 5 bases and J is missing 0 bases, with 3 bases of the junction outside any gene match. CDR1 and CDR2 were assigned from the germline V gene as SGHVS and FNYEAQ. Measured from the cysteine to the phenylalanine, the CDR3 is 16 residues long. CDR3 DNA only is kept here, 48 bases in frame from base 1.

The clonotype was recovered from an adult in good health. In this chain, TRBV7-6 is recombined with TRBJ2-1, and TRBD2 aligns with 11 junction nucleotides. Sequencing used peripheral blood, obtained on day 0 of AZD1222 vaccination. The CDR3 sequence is CASSRSGGASYNEQFF. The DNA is TGTGCCAGCAGCCGTAGCGGGGGGGCCTCCTACAATGAGCAGTTCTTC.